This entry describes one T cell receptor (beta chain). Per the study methods: Scientists estimated how many nucleated cells there were by amplifying reference gene primers. Repertoires were generated with immunoSEQ multiplex PCR, while TCRdb's copy carries only in-frame clones and drops some. V and J calls and clone size are given by that table; D and trimming were obtained from the DNA. The sample carries fewer than 200,000 clones, approximately 81% recorded once. This CDR3 spans 13 amino acids. The V and J ends lost 6 bases and 4 bases respectively, with 12 bases between them. Germline V gene lookup returns CDR1 MNHEY and CDR2 SVGAGI. This sample is part of a study of blood T cell repertoires in COVID-19. Overall study context: From T cells, B-cell-depleted T cells, or PBMCs came the material, which was cDNA or gDNA.

Recruited during active infection, patients (from Seattle) were subsequently followed longitudinally. The chain couples TRBV6-5 to TRBJ1-2; maybe TRBD1 (6 bases). Input material: peripheral blood. The clonotype originates from a woman aged 55-70 years with COVID-19, enrolled during active disease. CDR3 DNA: TGTGCCAGCAGCCCCGGACAGAGCTATGGCTACACCTTC. This encodes CASSPGQSYGYTF.